The sequence of this T cell receptor beta chain was determined in a study of cytomegalovirus exposure and HLA in healthy donors. The primer mix had 60 Vbeta and 13 Jbeta primers. Generated by immunoSEQ multiplex PCR, the TCRdb table keeps only in-frame clones and is missing some. The listing contains roughly 220,000 clones. Specimen: PBMCs. The TCR was taken from a girl aged 2 to 9 in good health and CMV-seropositive.

The CDR3 region has the DNA TGTGCCAGCAGTGATGGCCAGGGTGGAGCCGGGGAGCTGTTTTTT. It is translated as CASSDGQGGAGELFF. The V gene is TRBV6-1, the J gene TRBJ2-2; perhaps TRBD1 as D (5 bases). The CDR3 contains 15 residues. The V and J ends lost 3 bases and 6 bases respectively, with 14 bases between them. In germline, CDR1 is MNHNS, CDR2 SASEGT.